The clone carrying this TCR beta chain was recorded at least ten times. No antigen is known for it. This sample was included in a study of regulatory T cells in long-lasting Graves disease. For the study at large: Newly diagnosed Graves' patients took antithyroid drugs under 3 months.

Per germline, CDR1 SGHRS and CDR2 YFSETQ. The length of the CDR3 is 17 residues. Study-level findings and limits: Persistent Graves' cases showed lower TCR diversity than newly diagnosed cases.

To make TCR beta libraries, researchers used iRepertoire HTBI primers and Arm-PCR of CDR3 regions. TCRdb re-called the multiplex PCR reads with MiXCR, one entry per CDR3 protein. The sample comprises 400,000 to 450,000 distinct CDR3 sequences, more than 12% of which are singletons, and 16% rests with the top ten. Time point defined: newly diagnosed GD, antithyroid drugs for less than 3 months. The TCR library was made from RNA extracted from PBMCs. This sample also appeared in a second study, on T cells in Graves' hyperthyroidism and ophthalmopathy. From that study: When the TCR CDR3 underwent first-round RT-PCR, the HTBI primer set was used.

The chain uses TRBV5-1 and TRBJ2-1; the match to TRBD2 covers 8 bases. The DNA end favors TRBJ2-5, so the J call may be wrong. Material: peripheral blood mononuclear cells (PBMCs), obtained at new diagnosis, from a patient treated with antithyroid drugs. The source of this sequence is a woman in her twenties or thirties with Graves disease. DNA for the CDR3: TGCGCCAGCAGCCGTTCCGGGAGCGGGAGTATGGGGGAGACCCAGTACTTC. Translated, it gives CASSRSGSGSMGETQYF.